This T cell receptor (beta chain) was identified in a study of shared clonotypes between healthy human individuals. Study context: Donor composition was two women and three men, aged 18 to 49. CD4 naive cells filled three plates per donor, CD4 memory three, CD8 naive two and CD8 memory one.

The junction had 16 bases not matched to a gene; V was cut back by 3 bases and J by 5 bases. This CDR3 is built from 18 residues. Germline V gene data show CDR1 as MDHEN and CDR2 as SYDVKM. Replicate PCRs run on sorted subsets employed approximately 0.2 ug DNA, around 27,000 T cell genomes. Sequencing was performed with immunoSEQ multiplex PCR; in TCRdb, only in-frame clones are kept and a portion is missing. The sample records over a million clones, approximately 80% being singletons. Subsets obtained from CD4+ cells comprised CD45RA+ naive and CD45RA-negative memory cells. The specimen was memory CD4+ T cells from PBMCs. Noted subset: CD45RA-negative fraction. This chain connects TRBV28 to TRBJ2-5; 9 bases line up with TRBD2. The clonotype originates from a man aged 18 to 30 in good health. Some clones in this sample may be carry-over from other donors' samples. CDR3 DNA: TGTGCCAGCAGTTTCCTGACCGGGACTAGCCGCGTTTCGGAGACCCAGTACTTC. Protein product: CASSFLTGTSRVSETQYF.